This T cell receptor (beta chain) stems from a study of shared clonotypes between healthy human individuals. The wider study: CD8 memory received one plate per donor, CD8 naive two, CD4 memory three and CD4 naive three.

Generated by immunoSEQ multiplex PCR, the TCRdb table keeps only in-frame clones and is missing some. This repertoire shows 1,400,000 or so clones, 98% found once; its top ten account for 0.36%. About this clone: Its antigen is currently unknown.

Study-wide findings and caveats: Across subsets, estimated richness was generally greater for naive than for memory populations.

This CDR3 region has 14 residues. The germline gives CDR1 SGDLS, CDR2 YYNGEE. After removal of 3 bases from V and 5 bases from J, the junction contained 3 bases not matched to a gene. The J gene is TRBJ2-2, the V gene TRBV9; 8 positions agree with TRBD1. The TCR sequence derives from a man aged 25-45 years in good health. Material for sequencing was naive CD4+ T cells sorted from blood. Stated subset: CD45RA+ positively selected. The CDR3 sequence: CASSGQGITGELFF. CDR3 sequence (DNA): TGTGCCAGCAGCGGACAGGGGATTACCGGGGAGCTGTTTTTT.